This is a list of T cell receptor beta chains from one sample in a study of blood T cell repertoires in COVID-19. The repertoire was sequenced with immunoSEQ multiplex PCR; TCRdb's copy has only in-frame clones and lacks some. The repertoire holds tens of thousands of clones, with less than 90% as singletons. Sequenced input: peripheral blood. These receptors were obtained from a woman aged 80 or older with acute or convalescent COVID-19. The conserved cysteine and the conserved F or W are not part of the CDR3 here.

v_gene	j_gene	CDR3aa
TRBV19	TRBJ1-5	ASSIRTGGLVQPQH
TRBV6-6	TRBJ1-2	ASSNSGNGYT
TRBV6-6	TRBJ1-3	ASSYSRTISGNTIY
TRBV10-3	TRBJ1-2	ATTRDRGNYGYT
TRBV14	TRBJ1-1	ASSPGKGTFGAEAF
TRBV3-1/TRBV3-2	TRBJ1-6	ASSQGQGPPLH
TRBV5-1	TRBJ2-5	ASRGQGARQETQY
TRBV6-2/TRBV6-3	TRBJ1-2	ASSYYSGARSNYGYT
TRBV5-1	TRBJ2-5	ASSISGQETQY
TRBV19	TRBJ2-1	ASSIRDRSNDEQF
TRBV28	TRBJ1-2	ASSLTGRRGYT
TRBV4-1	TRBJ1-4	ASSQEGAHNEKLF
TRBV18	TRBJ1-5	ASSPAQAHGNQPQH
TRBV5-1	TRBJ1-1	ASSLTGQSTEAF
TRBV7-2	TRBJ1-5	ASSLEGGYNQPQH
TRBV5-1	TRBJ2-2	ASSLPVDLNTGELF
TRBV6-6	TRBJ1-3	ASSYSGQAGNTIY
TRBV7-2	TRBJ2-1	ASSLNRGSSYNEQF
TRBV11-2	TRBJ1-5	ASSSTTGKSNQPQH
TRBV4-1	TRBJ2-7	ASSQEDRASGKQY
TRBV18	TRBJ2-1	ASSPRLAGIYNEQF
TRBV5-1	TRBJ1-1	ASGDTMNTEAF
TRBV9	TRBJ2-1	ASSGGRGSYNEQF
TRBV5-1	TRBJ2-5	ASKSGGGETQY
TRBV3-1/TRBV3-2	TRBJ2-7	ASSPQQGFGYEQY
TRBV19	TRBJ1-2	ASTRDRDNYGYT
TRBV5-1	TRBJ1-6	ASSLDGQGAESPLH
TRBV28	TRBJ2-1	ASSLSAGKFGYNEQF